This T cell receptor (beta chain) is drawn from a study of blood T cell repertoires in COVID-19. Overall study context: Spain, Italy and the United States supplied samples that represented acute and convalescent COVID-19. Sources were T cells, B-cell-depleted T cells, or PBMCs; the material itself was cDNA or gDNA.

The germline V gene encodes CDR1 SNHLY and CDR2 FYNNEI. With 6 bases removed from V and 0 bases from J, the gap between germline ends came to 12 bases. The CDR3 contains 15 residues. The data were produced by immunoSEQ multiplex PCR, yet TCRdb's version contains in-frame clones alone and is incomplete. The sample records about 120,000 clones, 90% being singletons. Followed over time, Seattle patients had been enrolled while infection was active. The chain employs TRBV2 and TRBJ1-5, with a possible D match to TRBD1 (5 bases). The sequence was obtained from a woman aged 60-75 years with COVID-19, enrolled during active disease. What was sequenced was peripheral blood. In nucleotides, the CDR3 is TGTGCCAGCAGCGTACGACAGAATAGCAATCAGCCCCAGCATTTT. This translates into CASSVRQNSNQPQHF.